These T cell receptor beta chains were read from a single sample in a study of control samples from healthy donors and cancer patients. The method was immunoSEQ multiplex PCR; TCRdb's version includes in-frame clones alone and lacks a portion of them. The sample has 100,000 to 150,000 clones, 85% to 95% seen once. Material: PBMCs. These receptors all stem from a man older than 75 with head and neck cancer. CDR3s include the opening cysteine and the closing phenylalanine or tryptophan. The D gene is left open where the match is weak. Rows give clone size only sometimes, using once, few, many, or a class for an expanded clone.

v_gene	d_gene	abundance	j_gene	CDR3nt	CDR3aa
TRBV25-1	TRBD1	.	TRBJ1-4	TGTGCCAGCAGTGAATTCTATACAGGGGGTGTAGCTAATGAAAAACTGTTTTTT	CASSEFYTGGVANEKLFF
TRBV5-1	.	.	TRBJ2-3	TGCGCCAGCAGCTTGGGGGCTAGCCCGGGCACAGATACGCAGTATTTT	CASSLGASPGTDTQYF
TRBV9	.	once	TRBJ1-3	TGTGCCAGCAGCGTAGCTGGGGGGGCGGCAAACACCATATATTTT	CASSVAGGAANTIYF
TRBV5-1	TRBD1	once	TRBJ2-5	TGCGCCAGCAGCAAGGGGGACAGCCAGCAAGAGACCCAGTACTTC	CASSKGDSQQETQYF
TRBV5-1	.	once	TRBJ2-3	TGCGCCAGCAGCTTGACCAGCCCCAGCACAGATACGCAGTATTTT	CASSLTSPSTDTQYF
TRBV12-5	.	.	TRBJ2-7	TGTGCTAGTGGTTCCCCCCCTGGCGGTTCCTACGAGCAGTACTTC	CASGSPPGGSYEQYF
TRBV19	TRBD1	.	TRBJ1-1	TGTGCCAGTAGACAGGGGGACACTGAAGCTTTCTTT	CASRQGDTEAFF
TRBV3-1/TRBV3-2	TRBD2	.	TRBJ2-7	TGTGCCAGCAGCCAACCTAGCGGGGGGACCTACGAGCAGTACTTC	CASSQPSGGTYEQYF
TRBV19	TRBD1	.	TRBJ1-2	TGTGCCAGTAGAAGCGGGACAGGCTATGGCTACACCTTC	CASRSGTGYGYTF
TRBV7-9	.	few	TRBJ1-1	TGTGCCAGCAGCTTGGACGGCGGGACTGAAGCTTTCTTT	CASSLDGGTEAFF
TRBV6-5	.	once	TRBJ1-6	TGTGCCAGCAGTTACGGGGGTGAAAATTCACCCCTCCACTTT	CASSYGGENSPLHF
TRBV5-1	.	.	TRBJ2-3	TGCGCCAGCAGCTTGTATCCAGATACGCAGTATTTT	CASSLYPDTQYF
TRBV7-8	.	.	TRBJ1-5	TGTGCCAGCAGCTTAGCGAGAGATCAGCCCCAGCATTTT	CASSLARDQPQHF
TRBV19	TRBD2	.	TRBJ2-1	TGTGCCAGTAGTATCGGGACTAGCGGGATCTACAATGAGCAGTTCTTC	CASSIGTSGIYNEQFF
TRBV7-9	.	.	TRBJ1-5	TGTGCCAGCAGCTTCCCCGGACAGCCCCAGCATTTT	CASSFPGQPQHF
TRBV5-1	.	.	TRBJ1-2	TGCGCCAGCAGGCCCGCAGGGCTGGGTGGCTACACCTTC	CASRPAGLGGYTF
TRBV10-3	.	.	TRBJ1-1	TGTGCCATCAGGGGACTAGAGCCGGGTGAAGCTTTCTTT	CAIRGLEPGEAFF
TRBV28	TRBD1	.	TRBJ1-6	TGTGCCAGCAGCCCTCCGACAGGGGGCGACTCACCCCTCCACTTT	CASSPPTGGDSPLHF
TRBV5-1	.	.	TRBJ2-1	TGCGCCAGCAGCTTGATTGGGGGCGCCAACAATGAGCAGTTCTTC	CASSLIGGANNEQFF
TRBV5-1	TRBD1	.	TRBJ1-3	TGCGCCAGCAGCTTGAGCCGGACAGGCTCTGGAAACACCATATATTTT	CASSLSRTGSGNTIYF
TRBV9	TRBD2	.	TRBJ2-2	TGTGCCAGCAGCCCGTTAGCGGGGACCGGGGAGCTGTTTTTT	CASSPLAGTGELFF
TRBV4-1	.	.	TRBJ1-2	TGCGCCAGCAGCCAAGATCCACAAAACTATGGCTACACCTTC	CASSQDPQNYGYTF
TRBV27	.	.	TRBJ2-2	TGTGCCAGCAGTTTCGGCAGGGGGGGTACCGGGGAGCTGTTTTTT	CASSFGRGGTGELFF
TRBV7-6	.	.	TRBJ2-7	TGTGCCAGCAGCTCAGGGCAGAGCCTCTACGAGCAGTACTTC	CASSSGQSLYEQYF
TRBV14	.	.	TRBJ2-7	TGTGCCAGCAGCCAAGTGCAGGGCTACGAGCAGTACTTC	CASSQVQGYEQYF
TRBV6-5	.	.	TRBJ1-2	TGTGCCAGCAGTTACACGGAGGGTAACTATGGCTACACCTTC	CASSYTEGNYGYTF
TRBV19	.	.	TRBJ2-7	TGTGCCAGTACCCCAAGGGGTGGGCAGGGTGACGAGCAGTACTTC	CASTPRGGQGDEQYF
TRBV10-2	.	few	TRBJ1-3	TGCGCCAGCACCCCTGTAGGCTTTCAAACGTCCGGAAACACCATATATTTT	CASTPVGFQTSGNTIYF
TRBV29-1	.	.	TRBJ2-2	TGCAGCGTGAAAACTATGGCCACCGGGGAGCTGTTTTTT	CSVKTMATGELFF
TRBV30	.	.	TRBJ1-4	TGTGCCTGGAGTCCCCAGATAACTAATGAAAAACTGTTTTTT	CAWSPQITNEKLFF
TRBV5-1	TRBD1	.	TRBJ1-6	TGCGCCAGCAGCTTGGGCCAGGGGGGTTCACCCCTCCACTTT	CASSLGQGGSPLHF
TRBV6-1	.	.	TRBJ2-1	TGTGCCAGCAGTACCGGGGTCGCCAATGAGCAGTTCTTC	CASSTGVANEQFF
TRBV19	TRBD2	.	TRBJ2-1	TGTGCCAGTAGTATTTTGGCTAGCGGGAGTGATGAGCAGTTCTTC	CASSILASGSDEQFF
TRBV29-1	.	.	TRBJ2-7	TGCAGCGTTGAAGGTTTGGGGAAAACTTCCACCTACGAGCAGTACTTC	CSVEGLGKTSTYEQYF
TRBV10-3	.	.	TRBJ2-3	TGTGCCATCAGTGAGTACAGCCCGACAGATACGCAGTATTTT	CAISEYSPTDTQYF
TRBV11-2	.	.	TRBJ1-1	TGTGCCAGCAGCCCAGGGACTTCTGAAGCTTTCTTT	CASSPGTSEAFF
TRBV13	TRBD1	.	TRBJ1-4	TGTGCCAGCAGCTTAACTGGGCGGACAGGGGAAGTTAGTACTAATGAAAAACTGTTTTTT	CASSLTGRTGEVSTNEKLFF
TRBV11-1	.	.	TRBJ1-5	TGTGCCAGCAGCTTAGCGTCGGGACAGCCCCAGCATTTT	CASSLASGQPQHF
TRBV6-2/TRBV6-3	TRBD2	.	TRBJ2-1	TGTGCCAGCAGTTACTCGCGGGAGGGCCCCGATCGGCTCTTC	CASSYSREGPDRLF
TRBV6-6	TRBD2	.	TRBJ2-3	TGTGCCAGCAGTTACCCACCGCGGGGGGTAGGAGATACGCAGTATTTT	CASSYPPRGVGDTQYF
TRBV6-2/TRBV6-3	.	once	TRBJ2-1	TGTGCCAGCAGTTACGTGGGGAATGAGCAGTTCTTC	CASSYVGNEQFF
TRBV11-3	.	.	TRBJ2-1	TGTGCCAGCAGCTTAGATGGTCTCAGGGATGAGCAGTTCTTC	CASSLDGLRDEQFF
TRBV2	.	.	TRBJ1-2	TGTGCCAGCAGGAGGTGGACCGGTAAGCGCTATGGCTACACCTTC	CASRRWTGKRYGYTF
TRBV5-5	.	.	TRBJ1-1	TGTGCCAGCAGCTCCGGACTGATGAACACTGAAGCTTTCTTT	CASSSGLMNTEAFF
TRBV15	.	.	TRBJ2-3	TGTGCCACCAGCAGAGATCTGCGGACTAGCACAGATACGCAGTATTTT	CATSRDLRTSTDTQYF
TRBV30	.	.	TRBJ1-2	TGTGCCTGGAGTGACATGTCCCTTTATGGCTACACCTTC	CAWSDMSLYGYTF
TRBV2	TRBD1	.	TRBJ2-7	TGTGCCAGCGTCCGGGACAGCAACCTCTCCTACGAGCAGTACTTC	CASVRDSNLSYEQYF
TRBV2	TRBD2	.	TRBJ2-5	TGTGCCAGCAGTGACGCTAAGAGCGGGGGAGAGACCCAGTACTTC	CASSDAKSGGETQYF
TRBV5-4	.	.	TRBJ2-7	TGTGCCAGCAGCAAAGAGGCCCACCTCGAGCAGTACTTC	CASSKEAHLEQYF